This T cell receptor (beta chain) originates from a study of tissue T cells after allogeneic stem cell transplantation. Within the sample, this clone is large. No antigen is known for it. Genes and germline come from the mouse. The read stops 1 residue short of the end of the CDR3; the missing end is completed from the germline J gene. Study-level points and caveats: In patients and mice, blood and spleen missed much of tissue repertoire. This small cohort was clinically heterogeneous, and sampling depth was a limitation. Shared clones across patients were few; motif clustering revealed tissue-specific shared signatures.

The time point denotes: mouse harvest day 14 after allogeneic transplant. The graft held 10^6 splenic CD5+ T cells and 10^7 T-cell-depleted bone marrow cells. Tissues came from B6→BALB/c major-mismatch GVHD mice at day 7 or 14. Germline V CDR1 and CDR2: MNHDT, YYDKIL. Trimming stripped 2 bases from V and 0 bases from J, with 8 bases between. The CDR3 spans 15 residues. Assay used: immunoSEQ multiplex PCR; TCRdb lists only in-frame clones, some missing. Seen here are about 880 clones, roughly 53% observed once, and the top ten hold roughly 43%. This sequence originates from a female BALB/c mouse given C57BL/6 T cells with graft-versus-host disease after an allogeneic hematopoietic cell transplant. The chain couples TRBV17 to TRBJ2-1; D may be TRBD2 (6 bases). Sequencing was carried out using liver tissue. The CDR3 DNA, read in part, is TGTGCTAGCAGTAGAAGGGACTCTAACTATGCTGAGCAGTTC. Amino acids: CASSRRDSNYAEQF. The complete CDR3 sequence is CASSRRDSNYAEQFF.